These T cell receptor beta chains were read from a single sample in a study of T cell responses to AZD1222 COVID-19 vaccine. The method was immunoSEQ multiplex PCR; TCRdb's version includes in-frame clones alone and lacks a portion of them. The table includes 200,000 or so clones, approximately 91% detected once. The material sequenced was peripheral blood, taken on day 0 of AZD1222 vaccination. The receptors derive from an adult in good health. CDR3s include the opening cysteine and the closing phenylalanine or tryptophan. A D gene is named only where the DNA matches it firmly. Some rows have no size entry. The others give once, few or many, or a class for an expanded clone.

d_gene	abundance	j_gene	v_gene	CDR3aa	CDR3nt
.	.	TRBJ2-1	TRBV19	CASSIWVGPHNEQFF	TGTGCCAGTAGTATCTGGGTGGGCCCGCACAATGAGCAGTTCTTC
.	once	TRBJ2-7	TRBV5-4	CASSLGRGVYYEQYF	TGTGCCAGCAGCTTGGGGAGAGGGGTTTACTACGAGCAGTACTTC
.	.	TRBJ2-7	TRBV6-2/TRBV6-3	CASSFNLPYEQYF	TGTGCCAGCAGTTTTAATCTCCCCTACGAGCAGTACTTC
.	.	TRBJ2-1	TRBV19	CASSKVRRYNEQFF	TGTGCCAGTAGTAAGGTGCGGCGATACAATGAGCAGTTCTTC
TRBD2	.	TRBJ2-3	TRBV6-5	CASGTIGTDTQYF	TGTGCCAGCGGGACTATCGGCACAGATACGCAGTATTTT
.	.	TRBJ2-1	TRBV9	CASSARDSIYNEQFF	TGTGCCAGCAGCGCCCGGGACTCAATATACAATGAGCAGTTCTTC
.	.	TRBJ1-2	TRBV4-3	CASSLSRRGGRDGYTF	TGCGCCAGCAGCCTCAGTCGTCGCGGGGGGAGAGATGGCTACACCTTC
.	.	TRBJ1-1	TRBV6-5	CASRTKNTEAFF	TGTGCCAGCAGGACTAAGAACACTGAAGCTTTCTTT
.	.	TRBJ1-2	TRBV7-9	CASSARGDGYTF	TGTGCCAGCAGCGCTCGGGGGGACGGCTACACCTTC
.	.	TRBJ1-3	TRBV5-4	CASSSDRDQGSGNTIYF	TGTGCCAGCAGTTCCGACCGGGACCAGGGGTCGGGAAACACCATATATTTT
TRBD1	.	TRBJ1-4	TRBV5-1	CASSFTGGDEKLFF	TGCGCCAGCAGCTTTACAGGGGGGGATGAAAAACTGTTTTTT
.	.	TRBJ1-3	TRBV9	CASSVGTVNSGNTIYF	TGTGCCAGCAGCGTAGGAACGGTAAACTCTGGAAACACCATATATTTT
.	.	TRBJ1-1	TRBV19	CASSILQQNTEAFF	TGTGCCAGTAGTATACTACAGCAGAACACTGAAGCTTTCTTT
.	.	TRBJ1-3	TRBV20-1	CSASTKGTPGNTIYF	TGCAGTGCTAGTACAAAAGGGACACCTGGAAACACCATATATTTT